These 13 T cell receptor beta chains share one sample of origin, sequenced in a study of blood T cell repertoires in COVID-19. The repertoire was sequenced with immunoSEQ multiplex PCR; TCRdb's copy has only in-frame clones and lacks some. The sample yields 70,000 or so clones, over 75% seen once. Sequenced material: peripheral blood. Receptor source: a woman aged 18 to 35 with acute or convalescent COVID-19.

V gene TRBV5-1 combines with J gene TRBJ1-2; 10 nucleotides line up with TRBD1. This CDR3 comprises 14 residues. The J segment lost 6 bases and the V segment lost 4 bases, leaving 6 bases of the junction unmatched. CDR1 is SGHRS, CDR2 YFSETQ, per germline. The CDR3 loop reads CASSLGDRGHGYTF. The CDR3 bases are TGCGCCAGCAGCCTGGGGGACAGGGGCCATGGCTACACCTTC.

This chain links TRBV4-1 with TRBJ1-1; D is ambiguous. Trimming cost V 4 bases and J 1 base, with 10 bases left between them. CDR1 is MGHRA and CDR2 is YSYEKL in the germline V gene. The CDR3 spans 14 residues. This chain's CDR3 is CASSPWQANTEAFF. CDR3 coding DNA: TGCGCCAGCAGCCCGTGGCAGGCGAACACTGAAGCTTTCTTT.

This clone was recorded only once. The genes are TRBV7-8 and TRBJ1-5; tentatively, D is TRBD1 (5 bases). V lost 1 base, J lost 7 bases, and 11 bases lay in between. The CDR3 length is 14 residues. Germline CDR1 is SGHVS and CDR2 is FQNEAQ. The DNA of the CDR3 is TGTGCCAGCAGCTTAGATCCAGGGTGGCAGCCCCAGCATTTT. As protein: CASSLDPGWQPQHF.

The V gene is TRBV27, the J gene TRBJ2-1; TRBD2 aligns across 10 bases. The CDR3 covers 17 residues. CDR1 is MNHEY, CDR2 SMNVEV, per germline (reference sequence). V trimming: 4 bases; J trimming: 8 bases; junction bases outside the gene matches: 14. The CDR3 nucleotides are TGTGCCAGCAGTTCCCCAACCTTAGCGGGGGGCCGGGATGAGCAGTTCTTC. Protein product: CASSSPTLAGGRDEQFF.

This clone was observed once. V gene TRBV19 combines with J gene TRBJ1-5, with a tentative D call TRBD1 (5 bases). From germline, CDR1 is LNHDA and CDR2 SQIVND (reference sequence). The CDR3 sequence is 17 residues long. Trimming removed 5 bases from V and 4 bases from J, with 21 bases in between. CDR3 bases: TGTGCCAGTAGTCGACCCCCATCAGGGCTCCTGAATCAGCCCCAGCATTTT. This encodes CASSRPPSGLLNQPQHF.

The chain couples TRBV7-9 to TRBJ1-2, with 7 nucleotides matching TRBD1. Per the germline V gene, CDR1 is SEHNR and CDR2 is FQNEAQ (reference sequence). This CDR3 region has 14 residues. With 4 bases clipped from V and 4 bases from J, the junction kept 6 bases outside the gene matches. This CDR3 is CASSSGTDLYGYTF. The CDR3, as DNA: TGTGCCAGCAGCTCCGGGACAGACCTCTATGGCTACACCTTC.

CDR3 sequence reads: CASSPFLAGSTDTQYF. DNA of the CDR3: TGTGCCAGCTCACCATTTTTAGCGGGGAGCACAGATACGCAGTATTTT. The chain joins TRBV18 to TRBJ2-3, with TRBD2 matching 8 bases. With V trimmed by 2 bases and J by 0 bases, 4 bases remained unmatched. Germline CDR1 and CDR2: KGHSH and LQKENI. The CDR3 is made up of 16 amino acids.

DNA of the CDR3: TGTGCCAGTAGTACCCGACAGGGGAACACTGAAGCTTTCTTT. This codes for CASSTRQGNTEAFF. The chain links TRBV19 to TRBJ1-1; TRBD1 aligns across 7 bases. The germline gives CDR1 LNHDA, CDR2 SQIVND (reference sequence). The length of the CDR3 is 14 residues. Trimming removed 4 bases from V and 1 base from J; junction bases left unmatched: 3.

This rearrangement joins TRBV7-6 to TRBJ2-3; TRBD2 agrees at 9 bases. With V trimmed by 5 bases and J by 2 bases, 5 bases remained unmatched. The CDR3 is made up of 15 amino acids. Per the germline V gene, CDR1 is SGHVS and CDR2 is FNYEAQ. CDR3: CASSPERGATDTQYF. In DNA form, the CDR3 reads TGTGCCAGCAGCCCCGAGCGGGGGGCCACAGATACGCAGTATTTT.

The CDR3 spells CAWVTQGTDGYTF. The DNA for the CDR3 is TGTGCCTGGGTTACGCAGGGGACAGATGGCTACACCTTC. The chain joins TRBV30 to TRBJ1-2; 7 nucleotides agree with TRBD1. Looked up from germline, CDR1 is GTSNPN and CDR2 is SVGIG (reference sequence). V lost 5 bases and J lost 6; bases outside the gene matches: 9. The CDR3 totals 13 residues.

Here the CDR3 reads CASSSPPGTDTQYF. The CDR3 DNA sequence: TGTGCCAGCAGCTCCCCTCCGGGCACAGATACGCAGTATTTT. The gene calls are TRBV7-2 and TRBJ2-3; no reliable D call. CDR1 and CDR2 (germline): SGHTA, FQGNSA. The V end was cut by 4 bases, the J end by 1 base, with 9 bases between. The CDR3 totals 14 residues.

This clone showed up just a few times. The CDR3 bases are TGTGCCAGCAGTGATCGGGGAAAGGCGAACACTGAAGCTTTCTTT. This gives the protein CASSDRGKANTEAFF. The chain carries TRBV6-1 and TRBJ1-1; D gene uncertain. Trimming shortened V by 3 bases and J by 1 base, and 12 bases separated the two germline ends. From germline, CDR1 is MNHNS and CDR2 SASEGT. CDR3 length: 15 amino acids.

This clone has just one count. V gene TRBV30 combines with J gene TRBJ2-3, with D tentatively TRBD2 (6 bases). Germline CDR1 and CDR2: GTSNPN and SVGIG (reference sequence). The V end lost 0 bases, the J end lost 7 bases, and 11 bases lay between the germline ends. The CDR3 loop spans 13 amino acids. The DNA of the CDR3 is TGTGCCTGGAGTGTGGCGGGGACCCATACGCAGTATTTT. Translation gives CAWSVAGTHTQYF.